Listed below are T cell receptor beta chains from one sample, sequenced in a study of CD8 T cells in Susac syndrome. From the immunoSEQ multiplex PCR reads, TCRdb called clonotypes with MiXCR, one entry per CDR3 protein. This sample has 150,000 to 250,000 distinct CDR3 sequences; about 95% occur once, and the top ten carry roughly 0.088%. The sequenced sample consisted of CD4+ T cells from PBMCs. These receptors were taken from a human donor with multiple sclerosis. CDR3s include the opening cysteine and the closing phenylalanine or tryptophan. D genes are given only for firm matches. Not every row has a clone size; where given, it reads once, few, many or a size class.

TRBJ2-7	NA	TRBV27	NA	TGTGCCAGCCGCCGGGGCCAGTTCTACGAGCAGTACTTC	CASRRGQFYEQYF
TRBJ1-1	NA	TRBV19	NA	TGTGCCAGTAGTATTAACAGGAACACTGAAGCTTTCTTT	CASSINRNTEAFF
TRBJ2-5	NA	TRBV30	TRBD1	TGTGCCTGGAGTCGTTCGGCGACAGGGGGCGGCGGGACCCAGTACTTC	CAWSRSATGGGGTQYF
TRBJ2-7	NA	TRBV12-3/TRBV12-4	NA	TGTGCCAGCAGGAACACGTCACTAGCAGCATACGAGCAGTACTTC	CASRNTSLAAYEQYF
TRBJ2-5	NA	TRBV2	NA	TGTGCCAGCAGTGGGGACGGCCAAGAGACCCAGTACTTC	CASSGDGQETQYF
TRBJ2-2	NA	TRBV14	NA	TGTGCCAGCAGCCAATGGGGTATAGGCACCGGGGAGCTGTTTTTT	CASSQWGIGTGELFF
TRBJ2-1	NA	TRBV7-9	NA	TGTGCCAGCAGCCCTAGGTGGGCTAGCTCCTACAATGAGCAGTTCTTC	CASSPRWASSYNEQFF
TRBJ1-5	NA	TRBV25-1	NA	TGTGCCAGCAGGGCTCGAAGCAATCAGCCCCAGCATTTT	CASRARSNQPQHF
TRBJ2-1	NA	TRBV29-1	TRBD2	TGCAGCGTTGAACCGCTAGCGGGGGGAGGGCAAAATGAGCAGTTCTTC	CSVEPLAGGGQNEQFF
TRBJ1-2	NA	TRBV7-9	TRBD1	TGTGCCAGCAGCTCCGCCTGGACAGGGGCCCTGGACTATGGCTACACCTTC	CASSSAWTGALDYGYTF
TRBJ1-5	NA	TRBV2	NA	TGTGCCAGCAGTGAAGCGGGAAGGGTTTATCAGCCCCAGCATTTT	CASSEAGRVYQPQHF
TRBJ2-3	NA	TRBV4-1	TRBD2	TGCGCCAGCAGCCACCAAGGGACTAGCGGAACCACAGATACGCAGTATTTT	CASSHQGTSGTTDTQYF
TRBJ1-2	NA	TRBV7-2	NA	TGTGCCAGCAGCTTAATGTATGGCTACACCTTC	CASSLMYGYTF
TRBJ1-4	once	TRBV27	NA	TGTGCCAGCGGACGGCAGGGCACTAATGAAAAACTGTTTTTT	CASGRQGTNEKLFF
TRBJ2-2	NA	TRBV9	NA	TGTGCCAGCAGCAGGGGGGTCACCGGGGAGCTGTTTTTT	CASSRGVTGELFF
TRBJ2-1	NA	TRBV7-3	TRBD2	TGTGCCAGCAGCTTAGGGGGGACTAGCTTTCATGAGCAGTTCTTC	CASSLGGTSFHEQFF
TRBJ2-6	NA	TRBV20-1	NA	TGCAGTGCTAGTGGGGCCAACGTCCTGACTTTC	CSASGANVLTF
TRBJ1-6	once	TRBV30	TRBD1	TGTGCCTGGAGCCGCACCGCCGGGACAGCGTATAATTCACCCCTCCACTTT	CAWSRTAGTAYNSPLHF
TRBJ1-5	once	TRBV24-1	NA	TGTGCCACCGGGACGGATAGCAATCAGCCCCAGCATTTT	CATGTDSNQPQHF
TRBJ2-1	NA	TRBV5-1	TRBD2	TGCGCCAGCAGCTTGGTAGCGGGACAAGGGCCTAATGAGCAGTTCTTC	CASSLVAGQGPNEQFF
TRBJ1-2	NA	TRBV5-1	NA	TGCGCCAGCAGCTTGGAGTCGGGTCCATTGATCGGCTACACCTTC	CASSLESGPLIGYTF
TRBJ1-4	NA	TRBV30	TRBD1	TGTGCCGGGACAGGGCGCTCTAATGAAAAACTGTTTTTT	CAGTGRSNEKLFF
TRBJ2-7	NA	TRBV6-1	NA	TGTGCCAGCAGTGAAGCTGGGGGAAGCTCCTACGAGCAGTACTTC	CASSEAGGSSYEQYF
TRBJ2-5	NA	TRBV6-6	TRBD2	TGTGCCAGCAGTTCCGTAGCGGGATATTCGGAGACCCAGTACTTC	CASSSVAGYSETQYF
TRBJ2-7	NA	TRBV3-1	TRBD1	TGTGCCAGCAGCCGAAGACAGGGTTTCGAGCAGTACTTC	CASSRRQGFEQYF
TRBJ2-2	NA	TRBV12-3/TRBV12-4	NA	TGTGCCAGCATGGAGGGCGCGAACACCGGGGAGCTGTTTTTT	CASMEGANTGELFF
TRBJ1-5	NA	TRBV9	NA	TGTGCCAGCAGCGTAGAGGGAGGGGGGCAGCCCCAGCATTTT	CASSVEGGGQPQHF
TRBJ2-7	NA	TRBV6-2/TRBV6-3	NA	TGTGCCAGCAGTTACCACGGCTTCTACGAGCAGTACTTC	CASSYHGFYEQYF
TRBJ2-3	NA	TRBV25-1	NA	TGTGCCAGCAGTGAATTGGGCAGAAGCACAGATACGCAGTATTTT	CASSELGRSTDTQYF
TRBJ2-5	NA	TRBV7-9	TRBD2	TGTGCCAGCAGCGTACCTAGCGGGGCTGGTAACTTC	CASSVPSGAGNF
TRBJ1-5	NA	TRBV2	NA	TGTGCCAGCAGGAGGGGCGCCGAGCTTAGCAATCAGCCCCAGCATTTT	CASRRGAELSNQPQHF